The clone carrying this T cell receptor (beta chain) was observed a single time. The data belong to a study of blood T cells in healthy people across ages. The authors ran a second PCR of about 6 to 11 cycles using a sample-barcoded 5' primer and a J-beta primer mix. TCRdb processed the 5' RACE reads anew with MiXCR; each CDR3 protein has one entry. The sample records about 1,400,000 distinct CDR3 sequences, roughly 45% being singletons. V lost 1 base, J lost 10 bases, and 6 bases stayed unmatched. The CDR3 has 13 amino acids. Material: blood. V is TRBV12-3 or TRBV12-4 and J is TRBJ1-1; TRBD1 matches at 7 bases. The receptor was isolated from a woman between 18 and 30 years old in good health. The CDR3 DNA is TGTGCCAGCAGTTTAGGGGACAGTGTTGCAGCTTTCTTT. Its translation: CASSLGDSVAAFF.